This T cell receptor (beta chain) is from a study of vaccination and CD4 T cells after COVID-19. The germline V gene has CDR1 SGHNT and CDR2 YYREEE (reference sequence). V was shortened by 4 bases and J by 0 bases, with 9 bases between the two germline ends. This CDR3 has 14 residues. Points on this clonotype: Its antigen remains unknown.

The treatment here: approximately nine-day PBMC culture with coronavirus spike peptide pools or control peptides (ViraFEST assay). The Oncomine TCR Beta short-read assay sequenced DNA from cultured CD4+ T cells. Scientists extracted genomic DNA from CD4+ T cells grown in culture. TCRdb ran MiXCR on the PCR reads and lists one entry per CDR3 protein. Of fewer than 12,000 distinct CDR3 sequences in the sample, roughly 28% were seen once. Overall study results and limits: Convalescent patients' clones that were vaccine-specific were spike mono-reactive in 304 of 307 cases.

The sequence derives from a human donor who had recovered from COVID-19. The J gene is TRBJ2-3, the V gene TRBV5-4; maybe TRBD1 (5 bases). The material sequenced was CD4+ T cells from blood, cultured in vitro. The CDR3 DNA is TGTGCCAGCAGCCCGGACACTAGCACAGATACGCAGTATTTT. Residues: CASSPDTSTDTQYF.